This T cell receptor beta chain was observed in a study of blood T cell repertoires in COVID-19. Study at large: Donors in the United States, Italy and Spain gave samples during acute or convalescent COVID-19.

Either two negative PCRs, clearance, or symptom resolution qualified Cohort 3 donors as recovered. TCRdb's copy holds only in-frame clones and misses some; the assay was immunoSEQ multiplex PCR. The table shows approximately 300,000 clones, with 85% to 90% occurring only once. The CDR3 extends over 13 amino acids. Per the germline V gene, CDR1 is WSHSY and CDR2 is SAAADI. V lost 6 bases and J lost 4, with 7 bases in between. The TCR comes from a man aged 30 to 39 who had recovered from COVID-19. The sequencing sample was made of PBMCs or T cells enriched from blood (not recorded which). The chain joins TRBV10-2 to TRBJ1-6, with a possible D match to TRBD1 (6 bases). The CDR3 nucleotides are TGCGCCAGCAGACAGGGTTATAATTCACCCCTCCACTTT. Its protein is CASRQGYNSPLHF.